This T cell receptor (beta chain) was sequenced during a study of blood T cell repertoires in COVID-19. Study details: The origin of the acute and convalescent COVID-19 samples was the United States, Italy and Spain. Sources were T cells, B-cell-depleted T cells, or PBMCs; the material itself was cDNA or gDNA.

A word on this clone: Relative to the germline gene, one junction end is altered; a read error may explain this.

Per the authors' pipeline: The assay estimated nucleated cells by amplifying reference gene primers. Profiled with immunoSEQ multiplex PCR; TCRdb holds only in-frame clones, not every one. Clone size and the V and J calls come from that table; the DNA yielded D and trimming. The profile covers fewer than 150,000 clones, with 78% appearing a single time and 11% taken by the ten largest. Germline CDR1 reads SSHAT; CDR2 reads FNYEAQ (reference sequence). CDR3 length: 16 residues. The chain employs TRBV7-7 and TRBJ2-2; TRBD2 matches 8 bases. This TCR derives from a man in his 60s who had recovered from COVID-19. What was sequenced was peripheral blood. The DNA of the CDR3 is TGTGCTAGCAGCGGCGCGGGGGGCGCGAACACCGGGGAGCTGTTTTTT. Residues: CASSGAGGANTGELFF.